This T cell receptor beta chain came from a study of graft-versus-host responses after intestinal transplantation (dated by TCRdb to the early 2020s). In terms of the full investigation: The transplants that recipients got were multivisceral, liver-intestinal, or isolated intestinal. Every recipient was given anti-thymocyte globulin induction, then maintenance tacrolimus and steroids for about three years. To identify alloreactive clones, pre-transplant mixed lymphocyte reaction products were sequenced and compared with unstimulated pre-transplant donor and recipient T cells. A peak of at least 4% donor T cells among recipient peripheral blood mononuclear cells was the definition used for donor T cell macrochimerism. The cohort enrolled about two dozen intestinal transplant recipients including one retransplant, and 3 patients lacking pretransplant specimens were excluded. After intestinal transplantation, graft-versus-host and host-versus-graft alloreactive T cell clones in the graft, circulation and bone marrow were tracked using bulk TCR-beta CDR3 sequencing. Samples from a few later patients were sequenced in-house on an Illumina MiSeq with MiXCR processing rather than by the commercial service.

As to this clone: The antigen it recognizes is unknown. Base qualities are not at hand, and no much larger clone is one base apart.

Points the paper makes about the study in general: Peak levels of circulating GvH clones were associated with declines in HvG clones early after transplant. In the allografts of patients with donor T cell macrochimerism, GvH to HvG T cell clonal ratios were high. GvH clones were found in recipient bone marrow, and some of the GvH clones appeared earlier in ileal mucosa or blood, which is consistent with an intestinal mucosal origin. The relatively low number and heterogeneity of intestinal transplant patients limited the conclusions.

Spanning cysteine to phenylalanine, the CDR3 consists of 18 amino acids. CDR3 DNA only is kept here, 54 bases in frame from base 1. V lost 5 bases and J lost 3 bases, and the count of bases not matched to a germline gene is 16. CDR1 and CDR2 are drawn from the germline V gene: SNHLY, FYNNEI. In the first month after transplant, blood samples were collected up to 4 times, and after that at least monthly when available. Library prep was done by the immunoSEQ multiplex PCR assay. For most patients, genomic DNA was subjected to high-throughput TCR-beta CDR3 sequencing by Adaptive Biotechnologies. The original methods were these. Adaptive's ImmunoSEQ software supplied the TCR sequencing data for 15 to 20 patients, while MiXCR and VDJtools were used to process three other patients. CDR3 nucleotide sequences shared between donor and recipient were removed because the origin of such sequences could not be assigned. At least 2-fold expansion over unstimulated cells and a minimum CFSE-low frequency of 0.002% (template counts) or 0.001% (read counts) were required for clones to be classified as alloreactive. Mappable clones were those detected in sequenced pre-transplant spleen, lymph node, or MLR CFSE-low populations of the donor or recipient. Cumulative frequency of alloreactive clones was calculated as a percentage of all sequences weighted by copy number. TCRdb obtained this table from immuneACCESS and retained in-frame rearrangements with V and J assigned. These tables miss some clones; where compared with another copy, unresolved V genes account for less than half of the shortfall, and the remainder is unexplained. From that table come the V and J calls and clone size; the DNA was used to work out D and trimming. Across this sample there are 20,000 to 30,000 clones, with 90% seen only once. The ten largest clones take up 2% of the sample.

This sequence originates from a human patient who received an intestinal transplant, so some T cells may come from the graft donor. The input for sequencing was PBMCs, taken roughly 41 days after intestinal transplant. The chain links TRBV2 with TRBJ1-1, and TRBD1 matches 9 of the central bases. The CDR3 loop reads CASSTDPTGGYGYTEAFF. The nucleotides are TGTGCCAGCAGTACAGACCCGACAGGGGGGTACGGGTACACTGAAGCTTTCTTT.